These 26 T cell receptor beta chains originate from one sample sequenced in a study of cytomegalovirus exposure and HLA in healthy donors. Measured with immunoSEQ multiplex PCR; TCRdb has only the in-frame clones, and not every one. The repertoire holds 150,000 to 170,000 clones, with roughly 86% as singletons. Sample: PBMCs. All receptors derive from a human donor in good health.

Only one count was recorded for this clone. V gene TRBV19 combines with J gene TRBJ2-2; weak D call: TRBD2 (6 bases). Germline V CDR1 and CDR2: LNHDA, SQIVND (reference sequence). The germline V and J ends were trimmed by 6 bases and 7 bases, with 18 bases remaining between them. The CDR3 runs 15 residues. DNA for the CDR3: TGTGCCAGTAGGAGGAGGGACCTCGCCGGCGGGGAGCTGTTTTTT. Its translation: CASRRRDLAGGELFF.

This rearrangement joins TRBV5-1 to TRBJ2-6; TRBD1 agrees at 7 bases. V lost 0 bases to trimming and J lost 4 bases; unmatched junction nucleotides: 1. From germline, CDR1 is SGHRS and CDR2 YFSETQ. The CDR3 has 15 residues. The CDR3, as DNA: TGCGCCAGCAGCTTGGAGGGGGCCGGGGCCAACGTCCTGACTTTC. Protein sequence: CASSLEGAGANVLTF.

The J gene is TRBJ2-7, the V gene TRBV5-4; perhaps TRBD1 as D (5 bases). The V gene's germline CDR1 is SGHNT and CDR2 YYREEE (reference sequence). The CDR3 sequence is 15 residues long. The ends were cut back, 3 bases at V and 5 bases at J, with 18 bases in the middle. CDR3 in amino acids: CASSSPRQGFNEQYF. CDR3 nucleotides: TGTGCCAGCAGCTCCCCCAGGCAGGGTTTCAACGAGCAGTACTTC.

The chain recombines TRBV2 with TRBJ2-2, with 7 bases identical to TRBD1. Germline V gene lookup returns CDR1 SNHLY and CDR2 FYNNEI. V shed 5 bases and J 4 bases; nucleotides not matched to a gene: 7. The CDR3 runs to 15 residues. CDR3 in amino acids: CASSFRDRVTGELFF. The CDR3 DNA sequence: TGTGCCAGCAGTTTCCGGGACAGAGTCACCGGGGAGCTGTTTTTT.

The table lists this clone with a count of one. CDR3 bases: TGTGCCAGCAGCTTACGTTTGGAGGAAAAACTGTTTTTT. Its protein product is CASSLRLEEKLFF. The chain carries TRBV11-2 and TRBJ1-4; D call uncertain. Trimming pared 2 bases from V and 8 bases from J, leaving 9 bases between. Germline CDR1 reads SGHAT; CDR2 reads FQNNGV. The CDR3 extends over 13 amino acids.

This clone was seen at least ten times. This chain joins TRBV27 and TRBJ1-2; D is unresolved. The germline V gene has CDR1 MNHEY and CDR2 SMNVEV (reference sequence). The CDR3 runs 14 residues. Trimming took 8 bases from V and 4 from J, leaving 17 bases between them. The CDR3 loop is CASGPSWLSYGYTF. The CDR3 DNA reads as TGTGCCAGCGGGCCTAGCTGGCTGAGCTATGGCTACACCTTC.

The chain has TRBV2 and TRBJ1-2, with unresolved D. Germline assignment: CDR1 SNHLY and CDR2 FYNNEI. The CDR3 extends over 14 amino acids. Trimming removed 3 bases from V and 3 bases from J, with 11 bases in between. CDR3 nucleotides: TGTGCCAGCAGTGACGTGAGCGGGGACTATGGCTACACCTTC. This gives the protein CASSDVSGDYGYTF.

DNA of the CDR3: TGTGCCAGCTCACACCGACAGACGGAGGAGCAGTACTTC. Translation: CASSHRQTEEQYF. The V call is TRBV18, the J call TRBJ2-7; D perhaps matches TRBD1 (5 bases). The V end lost 4 bases, the J end lost 7 bases, and 14 bases lay between the germline ends. This CDR3 has 13 amino acids. In germline, CDR1 is KGHSH, CDR2 LQKENI.

The rearrangement joins TRBV4-3 to TRBJ2-5; 11 nucleotides align to TRBD1. J gave up 4 bases and V 2 bases, and 6 bases lay outside the gene matches. This CDR3 is 16 amino acids long. CDR1 is LGHNA, CDR2 YSLEER, per germline. Here the CDR3 DNA reads TGCGCCAGCAGCCAACAGTCCGGGACAGGGGGAGAGACCCAGTACTTC. Protein sequence: CASSQQSGTGGETQYF.

In regard to this clone: Other DNA sequences of this sample code for an identical CDR3. This chain connects TRBV4-2 to TRBJ2-7; D is perhaps TRBD1 (5 bases). Trimming removed 2 bases at V and 3 bases at J, with 8 bases between. The CDR3 spans 13 residues. CDR1 LGHNA and CDR2 YNFKEQ come from the germline V gene. The CDR3 sequence: CASSQPRDYEQYF. In DNA, the CDR3 is TGTGCCAGCAGCCAACCCAGGGACTACGAGCAGTACTTC.

This clone was seen a few times. The J gene is TRBJ1-2, the V gene TRBV15, with unresolved D. The V and J ends lost 7 bases and 1 base respectively, with 13 bases between them. This CDR3 comprises 14 residues. Germline CDR1 reads LNHNV; CDR2 reads YYDKDF (reference sequence). CDR3 region: CATTPREGNYGYTF. CDR3 nucleotides: TGTGCCACCACCCCGAGGGAGGGTAACTATGGCTACACCTTC. Full variable domain (outside the CDR3, taken from reference TRBV15 and TRBJ1-2): DAMVIQNPRYQVTQFGKPVTLSCSQTLNHNVMYWYQQKSSQAPKLLFHYYDKDFNNEADTPDNFQSRRPNTSFCFLDIRSPGLGDTAMYLCATTPREGNYGYTFGSGTRLTVV.

The chain couples TRBV6-1 to TRBJ2-1; 10 positions match TRBD2. The CDR3 has 16 residues. Germline lookup yields CDR1 MNHNS and CDR2 SASEGT. With V trimmed by 4 bases and J by 7 bases, 10 bases remained unmatched. The CDR3 coding sequence is TGTGCCAGCAGTGTTACAGGAGCGGGAGGGCCGAATGAGCAGTTCTTC. The encoded protein is CASSVTGAGGPNEQFF.

This chain connects TRBV19 to TRBJ1-5; 7 bases match TRBD1. From germline, CDR1 is LNHDA and CDR2 SQIVND (reference sequence). This CDR3 comprises 17 residues. The V and J ends lost 0 bases and 3 bases, in that order; junction bases with no gene match: 8. CDR3: CASSIDGRTGPNQPQHF. CDR3 nucleotides: TGTGCCAGTAGTATAGATGGGAGGACAGGACCCAATCAGCCCCAGCATTTT.

V and J are TRBV7-9 and TRBJ2-3; perhaps TRBD2 as D (6 bases). This CDR3 spans 12 amino acids. Trimming pared 4 bases from V and 6 bases from J, leaving 8 bases between. The germline gives CDR1 SEHNR, CDR2 FQNEAQ (reference sequence). The CDR3 reads CASSSSGDTQYF. CDR3 nucleotide sequence: TGTGCCAGCAGCTCCAGCGGGGATACGCAGTATTTT. Variable domain in full (rest from reference TRBV7-9 and TRBJ2-3): DTGVSQNPRHKITKRGQNVTFRCDPISEHNRLYWYRQTLGQGPEFLTYFQNEAQLEKSRLLSDRFSAERPKGSFSTLEIQRTEQGDSAMYLCASSSSGDTQYFGPGTRLTVL.

The genes are TRBV9 and TRBJ1-5; 8 nucleotides align to TRBD1. CDR1 and CDR2 from the germline V gene are SGDLS and YYNGEE. V lost 2 bases to trimming and J lost 7 bases; unmatched junction nucleotides: 8. The length of the CDR3 is 15 residues. The CDR3 DNA follows: TGTGCCAGCAGCGTCGGGACAGGAACTTCGCAGCCCCAGCATTTT. Encoded protein: CASSVGTGTSQPQHF. Variable domain in full (rest from reference TRBV9 and TRBJ1-5): DSGVTQTPKHLITATGQRVTLRCSPRSGDLSVYWYQQSLDQGLQFLIQYYNGEERAKGNILERFSAQQFPDLHSELNLSSLELGDSALYFCASSVGTGTSQPQHFGDGTRLSIL.

The chain uses TRBV28 and TRBJ1-1; D remains unclear. Between the trimmed V and J ends, which lost 6 bases and 1 base, there was a span of 12 bases. The CDR3 sequence is 14 residues long. Per germline, CDR1 MDHEN and CDR2 SYDVKM. CDR3 residues: CASSLGHGNTEAFF. CDR3 bases: TGTGCCAGCAGCCTTGGGCACGGGAACACTGAAGCTTTCTTT.

The chain couples TRBV6-5 to TRBJ1-5, with 9 bases that match TRBD1. The CDR3 length is 15 residues. Germline loops: CDR1 MNHEY, CDR2 SVGAGI. J was trimmed by 4 bases and V by 4 bases; bases with no gene match: 5. CDR3 DNA: TGTGCCAGCAGTTCAACAGGGGGCGCGAATCAGCCCCAGCATTTT. It translates to CASSSTGGANQPQHF.

CDR3 coding DNA: TGCGCCAGCAGCTCGTCAGGCTACGAGCAGTACTTC. Translation gives CASSSSGYEQYF. The chain has TRBV10-2 and TRBJ2-7; D call uncertain. V lost 6 bases, J lost 3 bases, and 9 bases lay in between. Germline V lookup: CDR1 WSHSY, CDR2 SAAADI. The CDR3 covers 12 residues.

The rearrangement links TRBV25-1 to TRBJ2-7, with a weak D call TRBD1 (6 bases). V was shortened by 10 bases and J by 5 bases, with 15 bases between the two germline ends. CDR1 is MGHDK, CDR2 SYGVNS, per germline. The CDR3 runs 12 residues. The CDR3 region has the DNA TGTGCCACCTGTAGGGGGACGGACGAGCAGTACTTC. This gives the protein CATCRGTDEQYF.

In this sample, this clone turned up once. V is TRBV19 and J is TRBJ2-5; perhaps TRBD1 as D (6 bases). V lost 3 bases, J lost 5 bases, and 13 bases lay in between. Germline lookup yields CDR1 LNHDA and CDR2 SQIVND (reference sequence). The CDR3 contains 14 residues. CDR3 in amino acids: CASSMPGVRETQYF. The CDR3, as DNA: TGTGCCAGTAGTATGCCAGGGGTGAGGGAGACCCAGTACTTC.

This rearrangement joins TRBV2 to TRBJ2-6; D might be TRBD1 (5 bases). Trimming took 6 bases from V and 0 from J, leaving 9 bases between them. The CDR3 covers 15 residues. Germline V gene lookup returns CDR1 SNHLY and CDR2 FYNNEI. CDR3 DNA sequence: TGTGCCAGCAGGGACAAGTCCTCTGGGGCCAACGTCCTGACTTTC. Its protein is CASRDKSSGANVLTF.

V gene TRBV13 combines with J gene TRBJ2-1, with 8 bases aligning to TRBD1. The germline V gene encodes CDR1 PRHDT and CDR2 FYEKMQ (reference sequence). V trimming: 0 bases; J trimming: 9 bases; junction bases outside the gene matches: 16. The length of the CDR3 is 18 residues. CDR3 region: CASSLGVIRGLDIGEQFF. In nucleotides, the CDR3 is TGTGCCAGCAGCTTAGGGGTAATCAGGGGGCTTGATATCGGTGAGCAGTTCTTC.

The V and J genes are TRBV5-1 and TRBJ2-3; 13 nucleotides match TRBD2. From germline, CDR1 is SGHRS and CDR2 YFSETQ. The CDR3 spans 18 residues. Germline trimming cut 1 base from V and 2 bases from J; bases unmatched to any gene: 7. The CDR3 region is CASSLRRLAGGLTDTQYF. For the CDR3, the DNA is TGCGCCAGCAGCTTGAGGCGACTAGCGGGGGGACTCACAGATACGCAGTATTTT. Looking up the rest from reference TRBV5-1 and TRBJ2-3 gives the full variable domain: KAGVTQTPRYLIKTRGQQVTLSCSPISGHRSVSWYQQTPGQGLQFLFEYFSETQRNKGNFPGRFSGRQFSNSRSEMNVSTLELGDSALYLCASSLRRLAGGLTDTQYFGPGTRLTVL.

This sequence joins TRBV29-1 and TRBJ2-7; D is possibly TRBD1 (5 bases). Deletions cut 4 bases from V and 3 bases from J, with 16 bases between. CDR1 SQVTM and CDR2 ANQGSEA come from the germline V gene. This CDR3 is 14 amino acids long. The CDR3 nucleotides are TGCAGCGTTGCGAAGGGGAAAAGGATCTACGAGCAGTACTTC. Translated, it gives CSVAKGKRIYEQYF.

The CDR3 DNA reads as TGTGCCAGCAGTGAACTCGGCATCGGGTACAATGAGCAGTTCTTC. Protein product: CASSELGIGYNEQFF. This chain links TRBV2 with TRBJ2-1; the D is unclear. The CDR3 extends over 15 amino acids. Trimming took off 2 bases at V and 4 bases at J, with 12 bases between the two ends. CDR1 is SNHLY and CDR2 is FYNNEI in the germline V gene.

With respect to this clone: Given a much more abundant clone one base away, this may be a read error. V and J are TRBV2 and TRBJ2-1; TRBD2 might be the D (6 bases). Trimming stripped 8 bases from V and 5 bases from J, with 10 bases between. This CDR3 is built from 12 residues. Germline V gene data show CDR1 as SNHLY and CDR2 as FYNNEI. CDR3 coding DNA: TGTGCCAGCGGCGGGGTTAACAATGAGCAGTTCTTC. Its translation: CASGGVNNEQFF.